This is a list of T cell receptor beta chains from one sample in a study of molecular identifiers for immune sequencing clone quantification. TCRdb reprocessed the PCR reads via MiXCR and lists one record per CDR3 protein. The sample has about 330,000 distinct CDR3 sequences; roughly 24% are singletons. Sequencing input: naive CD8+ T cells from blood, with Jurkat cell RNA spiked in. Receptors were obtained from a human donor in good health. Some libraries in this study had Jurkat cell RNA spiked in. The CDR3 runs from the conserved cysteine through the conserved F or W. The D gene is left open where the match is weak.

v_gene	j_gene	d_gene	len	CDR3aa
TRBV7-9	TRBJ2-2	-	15	CASITTGQNTGELFF
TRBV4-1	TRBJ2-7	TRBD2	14	CASSHLAGGGEQYF
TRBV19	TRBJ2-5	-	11	CASSMSETQYF
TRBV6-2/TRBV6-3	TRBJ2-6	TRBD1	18	CASRETGDTISGANVLTF
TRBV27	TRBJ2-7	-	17	CASSPRAGSAGYYEQYF
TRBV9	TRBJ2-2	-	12	CASWDGTGELFF
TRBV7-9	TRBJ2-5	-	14	CASSLSQNQETQYF
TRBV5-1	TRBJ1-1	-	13	CASSPGQVAEAFF
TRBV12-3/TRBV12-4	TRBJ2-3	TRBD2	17	CASSFTPSGLALDTQYF
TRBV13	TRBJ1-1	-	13	CASSSRSADEAFF
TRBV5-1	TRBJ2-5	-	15	CASSSWGTRQETQYF